This TCR beta chain was sequenced during a study of CD8+ T cells in alopecia areata. Study-wide points: Especially in alopecia totalis/universalis, lesional scalp showed greater clonality than normal scalp did. A large proportion of expanded lesional clones were detected persisting in scalp and blood during tofacitinib. TCRs were shared less clearly across patients than in mice, possibly for HLA-related reasons.

The germline V gene encodes CDR1 MNHEY and CDR2 SVGAGI. The ends lost 4 bases at V and 4 bases at J; junction bases unmatched: 1. The CDR3 covers 15 residues. Treatment noted: oral pan-JAK inhibitor, 5-10 mg twice daily. Individuals with alopecia areata gave both lesional scalp punch biopsies and peripheral blood for collection. Once RNA had been extracted, it was reverse transcribed into cDNA to act as the sequencing template. Clones were sequenced by immunoSEQ multiplex PCR, and TCRdb holds only the in-frame ones, with some missing. Of more than 150,000 clones in the sample, approximately 50% are singletons; the top ten hold 10%. This clone was counted many times. Its target is unknown.

The chain recombines TRBV6-5 with TRBJ2-3; 14 nucleotides match TRBD2. This receptor was identified in a human donor with alopecia areata. The sequencing here drew on CD8+ T cells sorted from blood, taken between weeks 51 and 52, from a patient treated with tofacitinib. The CDR3 sequence is CASSLTSGGADTQYF. CDR3 bases: TGTGCCAGCAGTTTGACTAGCGGGGGGGCAGATACGCAGTATTTT.